The 6 T cell receptor beta chains reported below all come from one sample, sequenced in a study of regulatory T cells in long-lasting Graves disease. Sample time point: newly diagnosed GD, antithyroid drugs for less than 3 months. Generation of the TCR library employed RNA extracted from PBMCs. Combining iRepertoire HTBI primers with Arm-PCR of CDR3 regions, the authors built TCR beta libraries. TCRdb reprocessed the multiplex PCR reads via MiXCR and lists one record per CDR3 protein. The repertoire has 350,000 to 500,000 distinct CDR3 sequences, 14% of them found once; the top ten carry roughly 15%. These data are also associated with another study on T cells in Graves' hyperthyroidism and ophthalmopathy.

Sample: peripheral blood mononuclear cells (PBMCs), taken at new diagnosis, from a patient treated with antithyroid drugs. Every receptor here comes from a woman between 45 and 65 years old with Graves disease.

This clonotype was seen at least ten times. The rearrangement uses TRBV5-1 and TRBJ2-3; 9 bases match TRBD2. V trimming: 1 base; J trimming: 5 bases; junction bases outside the gene matches: 8. The CDR3 totals 16 residues. Germline CDR1 SGHRS, CDR2 YFSETQ. In DNA form, the CDR3 reads TGCGCCAGCAGCTTGCGGTTAGCGGGAGTAGGAGATACGCAGTATTTT. Its protein product is CASSLRLAGVGDTQYF.

This rearrangement joins TRBV6-1 to TRBJ1-4; TRBD1 matches at 9 bases. Germline V gene lookup returns CDR1 MNHNS and CDR2 SASEGT. The CDR3 totals 15 residues. V lost 6 bases and J lost 2; bases outside the gene matches: 4. The CDR3 sequence: CASSATGGTNEKLFF. The DNA of the CDR3 is TGTGCCAGCAGCGCCACAGGGGGCACTAATGAAAAACTGTTTTTT.

In its sample, this clonotype was seen a few times. The chain joins TRBV4-1 to TRBJ1-1; TRBD1 is a possible D gene (5 bases). CDR1 is MGHRA and CDR2 is YSYEKL in the germline V gene. The CDR3 loop spans 13 amino acids. Trimming cost V 8 bases and J 1 base, with 11 bases left between them. The CDR3 sequence is CASRGDPNTEAFF. The CDR3 DNA reads as TGCGCCAGCCGAGGGGATCCGAACACTGAAGCTTTCTTT.

This rearrangement joins TRBV7-9 to TRBJ2-3; 9 positions match TRBD2. J lost 7 bases, V lost 2 bases, and 7 bases had no gene match. The CDR3 spans 15 residues. The germline V gene has CDR1 SEHNR and CDR2 FQNEAQ (reference sequence). The DNA for the CDR3 is TGTGCCAGCAGCTTATTGCGGGAGGGCCTATATACGCAGTATTTT. Translated: CASSLLREGLYTQYF.

This clonotype showed up many times. The CDR3 DNA reads as TGTGCCAGCAGTGCTGGGACAGGGGCTGGAAACACCATATATTTT. This encodes CASSAGTGAGNTIYF. The V and J genes are TRBV2 and TRBJ1-3; 10 positions match TRBD1. J lost 2 bases, V lost 4 bases, and 2 bases had no gene match. Germline lookup yields CDR1 SNHLY and CDR2 FYNNEI. The CDR3 is made up of 15 amino acids.

The CDR3 loop reads CASSGHGAGYNEQFF. CDR3 nucleotide sequence: TGTGCCAGCAGCGGCCACGGGGCAGGCTACAATGAGCAGTTCTTC. The chain recombines TRBV7-2 with TRBJ2-1; D is perhaps TRBD1 or TRBD2 (5 bases each). The CDR3 spans 15 residues. Trimming removed 5 bases at V and 3 bases at J, with 14 bases between. Germline V lookup: CDR1 SGHTA, CDR2 FQGNSA.